These T cell receptor beta chains were read from a single sample in a study of T cell responses to AZD1222 COVID-19 vaccine. This table comes from immunoSEQ multiplex PCR, and its TCRdb copy is limited to in-frame clones, with some not included. The sample includes about 180,000 clones, approximately 86% seen only once; the top ten take 11%. Material: peripheral blood, obtained 28 days after the second AZD1222 dose. The receptors were sampled from an adult who received the AZD1222 COVID-19 vaccine. The CDR3 runs from the conserved cysteine through the conserved F or W. A D gene is named only where the DNA matches it firmly. Size is omitted from some rows. Given values are once, few, many or a class for expanded clones.

TRBV27	TRBJ1-2	-	-	CASSFRQGSNYGYTF	TGTGCCAGCAGTTTTCGCCAGGGGAGCAACTATGGCTACACCTTC
TRBV6-5	TRBJ1-2	-	-	CASTPSGIPNYGYTF	TGTGCCAGCACCCCTAGCGGGATACCTAACTATGGCTACACCTTC
TRBV6-5	TRBJ1-2	-	TRBD1	CASSYTGGAYGYTF	TGTGCCAGCAGTTACACAGGGGGCGCCTATGGCTACACCTTC
TRBV5-1	TRBJ1-1	-	-	CASSSSRGVNTEAFF	TGCGCCAGCAGCTCCTCCCGGGGCGTGAACACTGAAGCTTTCTTT
TRBV5-8	TRBJ1-6	-	-	CASRIAGYNSPLHF	TGTGCCAGCAGGATCGCGGGGTACAATTCACCCCTCCACTTT
TRBV6-5	TRBJ1-1	-	-	CASSKRGREAFF	TGTGCCAGCAGCAAAAGGGGCAGGGAAGCTTTCTTT
TRBV7-3	TRBJ2-7	-	-	CASSRDTSYEQYF	TGTGCCAGCAGCCGGGACACATCCTACGAGCAGTACTTC
TRBV7-9	TRBJ1-2	once	TRBD1	CASSLELDRAGYTF	TGTGCCAGCAGCTTAGAGTTGGACAGGGCCGGCTACACCTTC
TRBV29-1	TRBJ1-1	-	-	CSVVEAITEAFF	TGCAGCGTTGTGGAGGCGATCACTGAAGCTTTCTTT
TRBV7-9	TRBJ1-2	-	-	CASSPRQVPSQGYTF	TGTGCCAGCAGTCCCCGACAGGTCCCCTCCCAGGGCTACACCTTC
TRBV7-2	TRBJ2-3	-	-	CASSLVFRGGTDTQYF	TGTGCCAGCAGCTTAGTATTCAGGGGAGGCACAGATACGCAGTATTTT
TRBV27	TRBJ1-1	once	TRBD1	CASSFRTGGVGTEAFF	TGTGCCAGCAGTTTTCGGACAGGGGGCGTCGGCACTGAAGCTTTCTTT
TRBV6-5	TRBJ2-1	-	-	CASSPLGYNEQFF	TGTGCCAGCAGTCCCTTGGGGTACAATGAGCAGTTCTTC
TRBV28	TRBJ1-4	-	TRBD1	CASSFEAGGKTGDEKLFF	TGTGCCAGCAGTTTTGAGGCAGGGGGTAAAACCGGGGATGAAAAACTGTTTTTT
TRBV9	TRBJ2-1	few	TRBD2	CASSSGVINEQFF	TGTGCCAGCAGTAGCGGGGTCATTAATGAGCAGTTCTTC
TRBV15	TRBJ1-3	-	-	CATSRGMDSGNTIYF	TGTGCCACCAGCAGAGGTATGGACAGTGGAAACACCATATATTTT
TRBV5-7	TRBJ2-7	-	TRBD1	CASIQFGVGQDNSYEQYF	TGTGCCAGCATCCAATTCGGGGTTGGACAGGATAATTCCTACGAGCAGTACTTC
TRBV6-5	TRBJ1-6	-	-	CASSPDYNSPLHF	TGTGCCAGCAGTCCCGACTATAATTCACCCCTCCACTTT
TRBV7-3	TRBJ2-1	few	TRBD2	CASSLSRPGLAGSSYNEQFF	TGTGCCAGCAGCTTATCCCGACCGGGACTAGCGGGGAGCTCCTACAATGAGCAGTTCTTC
TRBV3-1/TRBV3-2	TRBJ1-2	-	-	CASSQEETLGYGYTF	TGTGCCAGCAGCCAAGAAGAGACCCTGGGCTATGGCTACACCTTC
TRBV30	TRBJ1-2	-	TRBD1	CACLKEGQGVSLAGYTF	TGTGCCTGCCTAAAGGAGGGACAGGGGGTGTCTCTTGCTGGCTACACCTTC
TRBV6-5	TRBJ2-5	-	-	CTCEKGLLETQYF	TGTACCTGTGAGAAGGGGCTCTTGGAGACCCAGTACTTC
TRBV19	TRBJ1-1	-	-	CASSSRQVKNTEAFF	TGTGCCAGTAGTTCCCGACAGGTAAAGAACACTGAAGCTTTCTTT
TRBV10-3	TRBJ1-1	-	-	CAISEEENTEAFF	TGTGCCATCAGTGAGGAGGAGAACACTGAAGCTTTCTTT
TRBV30	TRBJ1-1	-	TRBD1	CAWTYPGQGAFAFF	TGTGCCTGGACCTATCCGGGACAGGGGGCGTTTGCTTTCTTT
TRBV19	TRBJ1-2	-	-	CATETGSGYTF	TGTGCCACCGAGACAGGTTCAGGCTACACCTTC
TRBV6-5	TRBJ1-5	-	TRBD1	CASNYDRVQPQHF	TGTGCCAGCAATTACGACAGGGTACAGCCCCAGCATTTT
TRBV19	TRBJ1-1	few	-	CASSIGGGRAEAFF	TGTGCCAGTAGTATAGGGGGAGGTAGGGCTGAAGCTTTCTTT
TRBV5-6	TRBJ2-2	-	-	CASSLIWGGRGTGELFF	TGTGCCAGCAGCTTGATATGGGGAGGCAGGGGTACCGGGGAGCTGTTTTTT
TRBV25-1	TRBJ1-2	-	TRBD1	CASMGDRVYGYTF	TGTGCCAGCATGGGAGACAGGGTCTATGGCTACACCTTC
TRBV19	TRBJ1-2	-	-	CASSFDDIRGVYTF	TGTGCCAGTAGTTTTGACGATATCAGGGGCGTCTACACCTTC
TRBV7-9	TRBJ2-5	-	-	CASSPAKETQYF	TGTGCCAGCAGCCCAGCTAAGGAGACCCAGTACTTC
TRBV7-9	TRBJ1-2	once	TRBD1	CASSFPGQGANSYGYTF	TGTGCCAGCAGCTTTCCGGGACAGGGGGCGAATTCCTATGGCTACACCTTC
TRBV6-5	TRBJ2-5	-	-	CASSYTGTLRRETQYF	TGTGCCAGCAGTTATACCGGGACACTCAGGAGAGAGACCCAGTACTTC
TRBV5-1	TRBJ1-1	-	-	CASSHPANTEAFF	TGCGCCAGCAGCCACCCAGCAAACACTGAAGCTTTCTTT
TRBV21-1	TRBJ1-6	-	-	CASSRPAAAVSPLHF	TGTGCCAGCAGTAGACCTGCGGCGGCTGTTTCACCCCTCCACTTT
TRBV6-7	TRBJ1-5	-	-	CASSYSRGDQPQHF	TGTGCCAGCAGTTACTCGAGGGGAGATCAGCCCCAGCATTTT
TRBV29-1	TRBJ2-2	-	-	CSVEVGPRIELFF	TGCAGCGTTGAAGTGGGGCCCCGGATAGAGCTGTTTTTT
TRBV7-9	TRBJ2-1	-	-	CASSPRTGDEQFF	TGTGCCAGCAGCCCCCGCACGGGTGATGAGCAGTTCTTC
TRBV6-5	TRBJ1-1	few	-	CASSYTTVWMNTEAFF	TGTGCCAGCAGTTACACTACAGTATGGATGAACACTGAAGCTTTCTTT
TRBV11-2	TRBJ2-5	-	-	CASSLSGLETQYF	TGTGCCAGCAGCTTATCAGGGTTAGAGACCCAGTACTTC
TRBV30	TRBJ1-6	-	-	CASTRQSSYNSPLHF	TGTGCCTCCACGAGACAGAGCTCCTATAATTCACCCCTCCACTTT
TRBV10-2	TRBJ2-5	once	TRBD2	CASTPGLAGVETQYF	TGCGCCAGCACTCCGGGACTAGCGGGGGTGGAGACCCAGTACTTC
TRBV7-3	TRBJ1-2	-	TRBD1	CASSSGQGGSGYTF	TGTGCCAGCAGCTCGGGACAGGGAGGATCCGGCTACACCTTC
TRBV6-1	TRBJ1-1	-	-	CASSTRGVAEAFF	TGTGCCAGCAGTACCCGCGGGGTCGCAGAAGCTTTCTTT
TRBV5-8	TRBJ1-6	few	-	CASSLVGGANSPLHF	TGTGCCAGCAGCTTGGTTGGGGGGGCCAATTCACCCCTCCACTTT
TRBV5-8	TRBJ1-2	-	TRBD1	CASSPSRDRGGYTF	TGTGCCAGCAGCCCGAGCCGGGACAGGGGCGGCTACACCTTC
TRBV7-8	TRBJ1-4	-	-	CASSLAAGELFF	TGTGCCAGCAGCTTAGCAGCAGGGGAACTGTTTTTT
TRBV6-2/TRBV6-3	TRBJ1-5	once	-	CASSGRGSNQPQHF	TGTGCCAGCAGCGGTAGGGGTAGCAATCAGCCCCAGCATTTT
TRBV28	TRBJ1-4	-	-	CASSYGKGNRGEKLFF	TGTGCCAGCAGTTACGGGAAGGGGAACCGGGGCGAAAAACTGTTTTTT
TRBV9	TRBJ2-5	-	TRBD1	CASSVHQGVQETQYF	TGTGCCAGCAGCGTACACCAGGGGGTACAAGAGACCCAGTACTTC
TRBV15	TRBJ2-7	-	-	CATSRDSREQYF	TGTGCCACCAGCAGGGACAGTAGGGAGCAGTACTTC
TRBV4-1	TRBJ2-7	-	-	CASSQIAGAIPLEQYF	TGCGCCAGCAGCCAGATTGCCGGGGCTATACCGCTCGAGCAGTACTTC